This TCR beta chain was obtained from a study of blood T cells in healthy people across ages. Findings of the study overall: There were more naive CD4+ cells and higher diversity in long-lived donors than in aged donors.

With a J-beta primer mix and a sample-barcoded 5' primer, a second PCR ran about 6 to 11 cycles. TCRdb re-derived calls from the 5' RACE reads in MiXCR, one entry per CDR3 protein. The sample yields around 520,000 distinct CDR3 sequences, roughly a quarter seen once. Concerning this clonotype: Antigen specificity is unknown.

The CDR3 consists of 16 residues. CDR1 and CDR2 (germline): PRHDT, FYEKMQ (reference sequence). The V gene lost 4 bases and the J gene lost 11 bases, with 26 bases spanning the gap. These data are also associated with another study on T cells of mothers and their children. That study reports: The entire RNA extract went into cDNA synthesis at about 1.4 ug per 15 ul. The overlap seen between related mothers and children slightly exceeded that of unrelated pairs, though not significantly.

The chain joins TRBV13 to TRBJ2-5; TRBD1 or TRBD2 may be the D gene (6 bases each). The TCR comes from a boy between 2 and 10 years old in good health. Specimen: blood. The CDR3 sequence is CASSSTFGGHMGEQYF. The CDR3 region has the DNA TGTGCCAGCAGCTCGACCTTCGGGGGCCACATGGGGGAGCAGTACTTC.